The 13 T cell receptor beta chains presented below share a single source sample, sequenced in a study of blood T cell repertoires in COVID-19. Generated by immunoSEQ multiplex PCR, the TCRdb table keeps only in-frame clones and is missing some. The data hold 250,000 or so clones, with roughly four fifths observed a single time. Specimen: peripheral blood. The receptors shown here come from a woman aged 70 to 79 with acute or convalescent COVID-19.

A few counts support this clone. Here the CDR3 reads CASSPVPPRGTEAFF. CDR3 DNA sequence: TGTGCCAGCAGCCCCGTACCCCCCAGGGGCACTGAAGCTTTCTTT. The J gene is TRBJ1-1, the V gene TRBV4-2, with TRBD1 as a possible D gene (6 bases). Between the trimmed V and J ends, which lost 4 bases and 4 bases, there was a span of 16 bases. This CDR3 has 15 residues. Germline values: CDR1 LGHNA, CDR2 YNFKEQ.

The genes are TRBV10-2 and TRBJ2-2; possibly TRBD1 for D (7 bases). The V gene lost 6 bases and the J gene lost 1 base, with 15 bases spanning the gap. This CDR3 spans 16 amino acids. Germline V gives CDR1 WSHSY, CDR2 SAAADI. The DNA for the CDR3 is TGCGCCAGCAGGCAGGGGGGCTTTTTGAACACCGGGGAGCTGTTTTTT. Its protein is CASRQGGFLNTGELFF.

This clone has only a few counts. CDR3 DNA: TGTGCCAGCAGCTTAGACGTTTCAGGGGGTAAAGCTTTCTTT. Encoded protein: CASSLDVSGGKAFF. V is TRBV7-9 and J is TRBJ1-1; the match to TRBD1 covers 7 bases. This CDR3 spans 14 amino acids. V lost 1 base and J lost 9; bases outside the gene matches: 8. In germline, CDR1 is SEHNR, CDR2 FQNEAQ (reference sequence).

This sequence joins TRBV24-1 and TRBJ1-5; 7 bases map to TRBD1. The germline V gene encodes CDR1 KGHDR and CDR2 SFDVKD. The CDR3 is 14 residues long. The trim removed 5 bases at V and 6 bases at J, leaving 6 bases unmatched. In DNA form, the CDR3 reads TGTGCCACCAGTGCTGAGGGGGCTGGTCAGCCCCAGCATTTT. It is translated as CATSAEGAGQPQHF.

The DNA of the CDR3 is TGTGCCAGCAGCCCCAGGGGACGGACGGACACCATATATTTT. Translation: CASSPRGRTDTIYF. The chain has TRBV9 and TRBJ1-3, with TRBD1 as a possible D gene (6 bases). The CDR3 is 14 residues long. Germline-derived CDR1 and CDR2 are SGDLS and YYNGEE. Trimming left V 4 bases short and J 8 bases short, with 16 bases between.

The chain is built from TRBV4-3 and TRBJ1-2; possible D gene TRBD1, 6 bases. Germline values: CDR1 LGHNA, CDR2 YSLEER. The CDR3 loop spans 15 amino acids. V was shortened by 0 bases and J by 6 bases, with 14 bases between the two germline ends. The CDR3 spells CASSQDGTGYNGYTF. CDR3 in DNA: TGCGCCAGCAGCCAAGATGGTACAGGGTACAATGGCTACACCTTC.

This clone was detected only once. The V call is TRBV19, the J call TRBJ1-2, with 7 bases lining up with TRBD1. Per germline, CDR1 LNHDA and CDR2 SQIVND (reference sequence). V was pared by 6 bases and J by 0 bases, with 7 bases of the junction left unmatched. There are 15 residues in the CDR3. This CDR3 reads CASSLGTDANYGYTF. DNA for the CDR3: TGTGCCAGTAGCCTGGGGACAGACGCTAACTATGGCTACACCTTC.

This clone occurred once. CDR3 nucleotides: TGTGCCAGCAGTTACTCGGAGGGTCGATCCTACGAGCAGTACTTC. Amino acids: CASSYSEGRSYEQYF. The chain uses TRBV6-2 or TRBV6-3 and TRBJ2-7, with D perhaps matching TRBD2 (6 bases). The V end lost 0 bases, the J end lost 1 base, and 10 bases lay between the germline ends. CDR3 size: 15 residues. CDR1 and CDR2 from the germline V gene are MNHEY and SVGEGT.

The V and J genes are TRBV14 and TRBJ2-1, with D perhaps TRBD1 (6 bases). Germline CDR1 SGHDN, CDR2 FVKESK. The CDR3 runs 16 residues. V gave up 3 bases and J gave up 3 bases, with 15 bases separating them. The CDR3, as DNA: TGTGCCAGCAGCCAGGCACAGGGTACCCGCTACAATGAGCAGTTCTTC. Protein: CASSQAQGTRYNEQFF.

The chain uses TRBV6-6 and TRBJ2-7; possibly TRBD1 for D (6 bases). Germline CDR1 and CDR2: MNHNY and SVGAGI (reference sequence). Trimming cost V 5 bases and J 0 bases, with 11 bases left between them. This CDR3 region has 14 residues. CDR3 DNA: TGTGCCAGCAGTACCCAGGGGAGCTCCTACGAGCAGTACTTC. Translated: CASSTQGSSYEQYF.

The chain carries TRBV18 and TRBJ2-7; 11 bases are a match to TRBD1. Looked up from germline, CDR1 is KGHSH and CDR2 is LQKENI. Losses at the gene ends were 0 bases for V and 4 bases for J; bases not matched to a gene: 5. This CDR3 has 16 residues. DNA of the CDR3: TGTGCCAGCTCACCACCGAACGGACAGGGGGCTTACGAGCAGTACTTC. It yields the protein CASSPPNGQGAYEQYF.

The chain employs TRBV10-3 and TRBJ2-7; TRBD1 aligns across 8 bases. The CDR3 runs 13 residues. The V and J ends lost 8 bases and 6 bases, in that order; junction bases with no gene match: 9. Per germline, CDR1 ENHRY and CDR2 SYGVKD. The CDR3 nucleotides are TGTGCCATCCGAAGGACAGGGACAAGCGAGCAGTACTTC. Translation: CAIRRTGTSEQYF.

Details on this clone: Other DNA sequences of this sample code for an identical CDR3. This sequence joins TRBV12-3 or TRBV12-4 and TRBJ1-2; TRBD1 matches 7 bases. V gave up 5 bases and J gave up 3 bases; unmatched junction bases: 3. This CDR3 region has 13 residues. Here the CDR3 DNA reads TGTGCCAGCAGTCGAGGACAGGACTATGGCTACACCTTC. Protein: CASSRGQDYGYTF.